This TCR beta chain appears in the sequencing data of a study of cytomegalovirus exposure and HLA in healthy donors. Across the study: A subsequent analysis stated that the roughly 130 validation repertoires were run on the same platform as the roughly 710 first-cohort repertoires. Broader study findings: The CMV antigen specificity of a few CMV-associated chains was confirmed through in vitro analysis. Accounts indicate the classifier identified cytomegalovirus status with strong specificity and sensitivity.

Repertoires were generated with immunoSEQ multiplex PCR, while TCRdb's copy carries only in-frame clones and drops some. The sample holds some 250,000 clones, about 92% seen once. V lost 2 bases and J 0 bases, leaving 9 bases between the germline ends. From germline, CDR1 is SGHDT and CDR2 YYEEEE. The CDR3 has 15 amino acids. This clone appeared a single time. The antigen is unknown. The sequence was collected from a woman between 25 and 40 years old in good health and CMV-seronegative. The sequenced sample consisted of PBMCs. This chain links TRBV5-6 with TRBJ2-1; TRBD2 is a possible D gene (5 bases). This CDR3 reads CASSLADSSYNEQFF. The DNA for the CDR3 is TGTGCCAGCAGCTTAGCGGATAGCTCCTACAATGAGCAGTTCTTC.